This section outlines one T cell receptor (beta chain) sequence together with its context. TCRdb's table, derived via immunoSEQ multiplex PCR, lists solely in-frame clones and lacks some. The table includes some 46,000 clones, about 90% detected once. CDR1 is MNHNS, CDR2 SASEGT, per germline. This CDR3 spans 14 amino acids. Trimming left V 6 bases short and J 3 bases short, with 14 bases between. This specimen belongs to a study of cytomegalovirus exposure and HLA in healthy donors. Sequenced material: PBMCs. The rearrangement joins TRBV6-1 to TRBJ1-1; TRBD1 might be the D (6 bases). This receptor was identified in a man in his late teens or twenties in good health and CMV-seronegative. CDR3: CASRVTGRDTEAFF. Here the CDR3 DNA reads TGTGCCAGCAGGGTAACAGGGAGGGACACTGAAGCTTTCTTT.